These 24 T cell receptor beta chains were sequenced from one sample in a study of blood T cell repertoires in COVID-19. Libraries were prepared by immunoSEQ multiplex PCR; TCRdb keeps only in-frame clonotypes and omits some of them. The sample has about 72,000 clones; roughly 90% are singletons. The sequenced material came from peripheral blood. These receptors were collected from a man aged 50 to 60 with acute or convalescent COVID-19.

The rearrangement links TRBV4-1 to TRBJ2-5, with D possibly being TRBD2 (6 bases). Germline CDR1 reads MGHRA; CDR2 reads YSYEKL. Trimming shortened V by 1 base and J by 5 bases, and 11 bases separated the two germline ends. The length of the CDR3 is 14 residues. The CDR3 DNA follows: TGCGCCAGCAGCCAAGCGGGGGAGAGGGAGACCCAGTACTTC. Translated: CASSQAGERETQYF.

The chain combines TRBV11-1 with TRBJ2-7; possibly TRBD1 for D (5 bases). The CDR3 loop spans 14 amino acids. Germline CDR1 is SGHAT and CDR2 is FQDESV (reference sequence). V was cut by 0 bases and J by 6 bases, with 12 bases left in between. CDR3: CASSLALGAGEQYF. The CDR3 DNA follows: TGTGCCAGCAGCTTAGCGCTAGGGGCAGGCGAGCAGTACTTC.

The chain carries TRBV18 and TRBJ2-4; 9 nucleotides agree with TRBD1. Germline CDR1 is KGHSH and CDR2 is LQKENI. The CDR3 is made up of 16 amino acids. Trimming at V came to 2 bases and at J to 0 bases, leaving 2 bases not matched to a gene. The CDR3 region has the DNA TGTGCCAGCTCACCAGGGACAGGGCTAGCCAAAAACATTCAGTACTTC. Translating gives CASSPGTGLAKNIQYF.

This sequence joins TRBV2 and TRBJ1-6; D is possibly TRBD1 (5 bases). V lost 4 bases, J lost 2 bases, and 9 bases lay in between. The CDR3 runs to 15 residues. Germline V gene data show CDR1 as SNHLY and CDR2 as FYNNEI. The CDR3 DNA follows: TGTGCCAGCAGTGGCTCGGGGGCCTATAATTCACCCCTCCACTTT. This gives the protein CASSGSGAYNSPLHF.

This chain joins TRBV19 and TRBJ1-2; 9 bases map to TRBD1. J was trimmed by 2 bases and V by 2 bases; bases with no gene match: 9. Germline V lookup: CDR1 LNHDA, CDR2 SQIVND (reference sequence). The CDR3 has 17 amino acids. In nucleotides, the CDR3 is TGTGCCAGTAGTATAATTACGGGGACAGGGAAAAACTATGGCTACACCTTC. This codes for CASSIITGTGKNYGYTF.

The J gene is TRBJ2-2, the V gene TRBV3-1 (or the pseudogene TRBV3-2), with a possible D match to TRBD1 (5 bases). V dropped 0 bases and J dropped 1 base, with 9 bases sitting between them. CDR3 length: 16 amino acids. From germline, CDR1 is LGHDT and CDR2 YNNKEL (reference sequence). The CDR3 DNA reads TGTGCCAGCAGCCAAGAAGAAGGGGAGAACACCGGGGAGCTGTTTTTT. It yields the protein CASSQEEGENTGELFF.

This clone occurred a few times. This chain joins TRBV7-9 and TRBJ1-1; D is unresolved. There are 13 residues in the CDR3. Germline CDR1 SEHNR, CDR2 FQNEAQ (reference sequence). The V and J ends lost 5 bases and 2 bases respectively, with 9 bases between them. CDR3 DNA sequence: TGTGCCAGCAGCCCTACAGAAAACACTGAAGCTTTCTTT. It yields the protein CASSPTENTEAFF.

The chain employs TRBV18 and TRBJ2-1; 11 nucleotides agree with TRBD2. Germline V CDR1 and CDR2: KGHSH, LQKENI. Germline trimming cut 0 bases from V and 8 bases from J; bases unmatched to any gene: 3. This CDR3 has 15 amino acids. The CDR3, as DNA: TGTGCCAGCTCACCACCGGGACTAGCGGCCGATGAGCAGTTCTTC. Residues: CASSPPGLAADEQFF. Using reference TRBV18 and TRBJ2-1 for the parts outside the CDR3, the full variable domain is NAGVMQNPRHLVRRRGQEARLRCSPMKGHSHVYWYRQLPEEGLKFMVYLQKENIIDESGMPKERFSAEFPKEGPSILRIQQVVRGDSAAYFCASSPPGLAADEQFFGPGTRLTVL.

V usage is TRBV30 and J usage is TRBJ2-7; 7 bases are a match to TRBD1. This CDR3 comprises 13 residues. CDR1 and CDR2 from the germline V gene are GTSNPN and SVGIG (reference sequence). J gave up 0 bases and V 6 bases, and 5 bases lay outside the gene matches. This CDR3 is CACGTAYSYEQYF. The CDR3 DNA sequence: TGTGCCTGCGGGACAGCATACTCCTACGAGCAGTACTTC.

The chain joins TRBV29-1 to TRBJ1-2, with 7 positions matching TRBD1. Losses at the gene ends were 0 bases for V and 7 bases for J; bases not matched to a gene: 5. CDR1 is SQVTM and CDR2 is ANQGSEA in the germline V gene. This CDR3 is 13 amino acids long. The CDR3, as DNA: TGCAGCGTTGAAGACCTGACAGGGAGTGGCTACACCTTC. This translates into CSVEDLTGSGYTF.

V is TRBV19 and J is TRBJ2-1, with 11 bases identical to TRBD2. Germline V gene data show CDR1 as LNHDA and CDR2 as SQIVND (reference sequence). The CDR3 is made up of 14 amino acids. After removal of 9 bases from V and 10 bases from J, the junction contained 11 bases not matched to a gene. The DNA for the CDR3 is TGTGCCAGCTCATTAGCGGGGGGGCCCAAAGAGCAGTTCTTC. It specifies CASSLAGGPKEQFF.

The chain carries TRBV7-9 and TRBJ2-1; 12 bases align to TRBD1. The CDR3 contains 16 residues. With 7 bases clipped from V and 8 bases from J, the junction kept 12 bases outside the gene matches. Germline-derived CDR1 and CDR2 are SEHNR and FQNEAQ (reference sequence). The CDR3 sequence: CASTLGTGGIADEQFF. The CDR3 DNA sequence: TGTGCCAGCACCCTAGGGACAGGGGGCATAGCGGATGAGCAGTTCTTC.

This clone was counted a single time. The genes are TRBV7-9 and TRBJ2-7; tentatively, D is TRBD1 (6 bases). This CDR3 has 13 residues. The germline V gene has CDR1 SEHNR and CDR2 FQNEAQ (reference sequence). Trimming took off 3 bases at V and 6 bases at J, with 12 bases between the two ends. The CDR3 protein is CASSLVTGTEQYF. Here the CDR3 DNA reads TGTGCCAGCAGCTTGGTTACAGGGACCGAGCAGTACTTC.

This clone was seen just once. This chain links TRBV19 with TRBJ2-3; D might be TRBD1 (6 bases). The CDR3 is 14 residues long. Germline assignment: CDR1 LNHDA and CDR2 SQIVND (reference sequence). V gave up 6 bases and J gave up 6 bases, with 16 bases separating them. CDR3 nucleotide sequence: TGTGCCAGTAGGTTACAGGGTTTTCGGGATACGCAGTATTTT. This gives the protein CASRLQGFRDTQYF.

This sequence joins TRBV28 and TRBJ2-2, with TRBD1 matching 9 bases. CDR1 and CDR2 from the germline V gene are MDHEN and SYDVKM. This CDR3 region has 17 residues. With V trimmed by 6 bases and J by 7 bases, 15 bases remained unmatched. CDR3 residues: CASRNDRGSFTGGELFF. DNA of the CDR3: TGTGCCAGCAGAAATGACAGGGGGTCTTTTACTGGCGGGGAGCTGTTTTTT. The entire variable domain, with the rest obtained from reference TRBV28 and TRBJ2-2, is as follows: DVKVTQSSRYLVKRTGEKVFLECVQDMDHENMFWYRQDPGLGLRLIYFSYDVKMKEKGDIPEGYSVSREKKERFSLILESASTNQTSMYLCASRNDRGSFTGGELFFGEGSRLTVL.

This chain connects TRBV6-1 to TRBJ2-3; 8 nucleotides match TRBD1. V lost 1 base and J lost 4; bases outside the gene matches: 4. CDR1 is MNHNS and CDR2 is SASEGT in the germline V gene. The CDR3 runs 15 residues. The CDR3 here is CASSEGTGRADTQYF. In DNA form, the CDR3 reads TGTGCCAGCAGTGAAGGGACAGGGAGAGCAGATACGCAGTATTTT.

J is TRBJ2-3 and V is TRBV27; a weak D match, TRBD1 (6 bases). CDR3 size: 16 residues. The germline gives CDR1 MNHEY, CDR2 SMNVEV (reference sequence). V lost 5 bases to trimming and J lost 0 bases, with 15 bases between them. For the CDR3, the DNA is TGTGCCAGCAGTCCAAACCGGGACATTAGCACAGATACGCAGTATTTT. Residues: CASSPNRDISTDTQYF.

CDR3 nucleotide sequence: TGTGCCAGCAGCTTAGAGGCGGGACAGAGCTACACCTTC. This translates into CASSLEAGQSYTF. The chain employs TRBV7-9 and TRBJ1-2; 7 nucleotides align to TRBD1. The CDR3 consists of 13 residues. With 1 base clipped from V and 9 bases from J, the junction kept 5 bases outside the gene matches. CDR1 and CDR2 from the germline V gene are SEHNR and FQNEAQ (reference sequence).

V and J are TRBV24-1 and TRBJ2-5; 9 bases are a match to TRBD1. V was pared by 2 bases and J by 5 bases, with 8 bases of the junction left unmatched. The CDR3 spans 16 residues. Per germline, CDR1 KGHDR and CDR2 SFDVKD. CDR3 sequence (DNA): TGTGCCACCAGTGATTGGTCCGGGACAGGGAAGGAGACCCAGTACTTC. Amino acid sequence: CATSDWSGTGKETQYF.

The rearrangement joins TRBV5-1 to TRBJ1-5; maybe TRBD1 (5 bases). Trimming cost V 5 bases and J 2 bases, with 11 bases left between them. This CDR3 has 14 amino acids. CDR1 and CDR2 from the germline V gene are SGHRS and YFSETQ. CDR3 sequence: CASSLAGGNQPQHF. The CDR3 DNA reads as TGCGCCAGCAGTCTGGCGGGGGGCAATCAGCCCCAGCATTTT.

V usage is TRBV2 and J usage is TRBJ1-5; D might be TRBD1 (5 bases). The CDR3 has 15 amino acids. The germline V gene encodes CDR1 SNHLY and CDR2 FYNNEI. Trimming took 6 bases from V and 0 from J, leaving 12 bases between them. The CDR3 coding sequence is TGTGCCAGCAGCGGTGGGGGGTCTAGCAATCAGCCCCAGCATTTT. This translates into CASSGGGSSNQPQHF. Full variable domain (missing parts from reference TRBV2 and TRBJ1-5): EPEVTQTPSHQVTQMGQEVILRCVPISNHLYFYWYRQILGQKVEFLVSFYNNEISEKSEIFDDQFSVERPDGSNFTLKIRSTKLEDSAMYFCASSGGGSSNQPQHFGDGTRLSIL.

The genes are TRBV9 and TRBJ1-4; TRBD1 agrees at 7 bases. Losses at the gene ends were 4 bases for V and 3 bases for J; bases not matched to a gene: 9. The CDR3 loop spans 16 amino acids. CDR1 is SGDLS and CDR2 is YYNGEE in the germline V gene. The chain's CDR3 is CASSFNTGAANEKLFF. CDR3 DNA: TGTGCCAGCAGCTTTAACACAGGGGCGGCTAATGAAAAACTGTTTTTT.

This clone was seen a few times. The V gene is TRBV19, the J gene TRBJ1-2, with a possible D match to TRBD1 (5 bases). Per germline, CDR1 LNHDA and CDR2 SQIVND (reference sequence). This CDR3 comprises 11 residues. Trimming took 6 bases from V and 5 from J, leaving 7 bases between them. The CDR3 DNA reads TGTGCCAGTAGGGACATTTATGGCTACACCTTC. Its protein is CASRDIYGYTF.

The chain uses TRBV10-1 and TRBJ1-1, with 7 bases identical to TRBD1. Germline lookup yields CDR1 WNHNN and CDR2 SYGVQD (reference sequence). The CDR3 is 13 residues long. The trim removed 4 bases at V and 5 bases at J, leaving 4 bases unmatched. In DNA, the CDR3 is TGCGCCAGCAGTGCACAGGGGTATACTGAAGCTTTCTTT. This gives the protein CASSAQGYTEAFF.